This T cell receptor (beta chain) was profiled in a study of beta chain features in type 1 diabetes. This clone came up a few times. Its matching antigen is unknown. TCRB transcripts that were expressed got sequenced, as all of the isolated RNA had been reverse transcribed. Naive, central memory and regulatory T cell samples averaged approximately 3.6 million immunoSEQ reads each. The data were produced by immunoSEQ multiplex PCR, yet TCRdb's version contains in-frame clones alone and is incomplete. Altogether 350,000 to 450,000 clones are present, 11% to 15% being singletons, with the ten largest covering 0.035% to 0.04%. General study findings and limits: Within each of all four CD4+ subsets, Type 1 diabetes patients had TCRB CDR3s that were moderately but significantly shorter. The naive, central memory and Treg TCRB repertoires showed an apparent similarity that was greater among patients than among healthy donors.

The collection from each donor was one heparinised blood draw averaging about 116 mL. Germline loops: CDR1 SGHRS, CDR2 YFSETQ. V gave up 0 bases and J gave up 5 bases; unmatched junction bases: 8. This CDR3 has 16 amino acids. This receptor was taken from a man under 40 in good health. This chain uses TRBV5-1 with TRBJ2-1; 7 bases fit TRBD1. The specimen was naive CD4+ T cells from blood. CDR3 nucleotides: TGCGCCAGCAGCTTGGGGACAGGCTTAAACGACAATGAGCAGTTCTTC. Encoded protein: CASSLGTGLNDNEQFF.